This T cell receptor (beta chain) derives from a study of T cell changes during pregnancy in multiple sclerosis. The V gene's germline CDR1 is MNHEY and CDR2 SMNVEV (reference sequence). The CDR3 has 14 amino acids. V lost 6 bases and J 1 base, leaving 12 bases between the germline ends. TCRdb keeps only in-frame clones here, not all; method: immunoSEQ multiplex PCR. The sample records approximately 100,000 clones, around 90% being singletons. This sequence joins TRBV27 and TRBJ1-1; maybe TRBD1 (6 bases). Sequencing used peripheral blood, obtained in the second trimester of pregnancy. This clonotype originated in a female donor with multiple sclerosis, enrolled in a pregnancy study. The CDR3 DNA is TGTGCCAGCAGGGATGGACAGCAGAACACTGAAGCTTTCTTT. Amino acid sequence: CASRDGQQNTEAFF.